This T cell receptor (beta chain) was sequenced in a study of T-cell memory formation after mild COVID-19. Study-wide results and limits: Clones shrinking between day 15 and 85 showed a balanced CD4/CD8 split, and those that grew later tilted toward CD4+. Pre-infection memory carried some responding clones, suggesting that cross-reactive memory joined.

This clonotype was seen a few times. Its antigen is not identified. TCRdb ran MiXCR on the 5' RACE reads and lists one entry per CDR3 protein. The sample holds approximately 570,000 distinct CDR3 sequences; roughly 18% are singletons and the top ten take 9.5% to 15%. Germline CDR1 is SGHRS and CDR2 is YFSETQ. Trimming pared 0 bases from V and 3 bases from J, leaving 12 bases between. CDR3 size: 15 residues. The sequenced sample was PBMCs or a T cell subset sorted from them (not recorded which). This chain links TRBV5-1 with TRBJ1-1; D is uncertain. The sequence came from an adult woman who had mild COVID-19 (a few samples of this study predate the infection). Cell type and time point are not known. CDR3 DNA sequence: TGCGCCAGCAGCTTGGTACCTTCCGACTACACTGAAGCTTTCTTT. Translation gives CASSLVPSDYTEAFF.